The present T cell receptor beta chain was sequenced within a study of blood T cell repertoires in COVID-19. The wider study: The United States, Italy and Spain were the sources of the acute and convalescent COVID-19 samples.

Measured with immunoSEQ multiplex PCR; TCRdb has only the in-frame clones, and not every one. Here the sample spans about 250,000 clones, approximately 83% being singletons. In terms of age and location, participants ranged from roughly 18 to 100 years and lived in 24 US areas. Cohort placement rested on clinical history that participants reported themselves. Recovered status applied to Cohort 3 donors who had two consecutive negative PCRs. It also applied to those with clearance or with symptom resolution. Germline lookup yields CDR1 MDHEN and CDR2 SYDVKM. Trimming removed 3 bases from V and 7 bases from J; junction bases left unmatched: 8. The CDR3 is 14 amino acids.

Specimen: PBMCs or T cells enriched from blood (not recorded which). This TCR was sampled from a woman in her twenties or thirties who had recovered from COVID-19. The rearrangement joins TRBV28 to TRBJ1-2, with TRBD1 matching over 7 bases. As DNA, the CDR3 is TGTGCCAGCAGTTTTGAAGGGGGCGCATCTGGCTACACCTTC. Protein: CASSFEGGASGYTF.